This T cell receptor (beta chain) was observed in a study of Graves' ophthalmopathy and Graves' hyperthyroidism. The wider study: Researchers obtained peripheral blood at initial diagnosis, before any treatment had begun.

Investigators amplified TCR beta CDR3 regions from RNA transcripts. RT-PCR in the first round used HTBI primers; a second-round multiplex PCR followed. Each CDR3 protein gets one entry after TCRdb re-called the multiplex PCR reads with MiXCR. The table lists roughly 500,000 distinct CDR3 sequences, approximately 15% of them singletons. CDR1 is SGHTA, CDR2 FQGTGA, per germline. Trimming left V 0 bases short and J 10 bases short, with 13 bases between. There are 15 residues in the CDR3. This clonotype was picked up many times. The sequence came from a woman between 25 and 40 years old with Graves' ophthalmopathy. The sample consisted of blood. V usage is TRBV7-3 and J usage is TRBJ1-6; tentatively, D is TRBD1 (6 bases). CDR3 nucleotides: TGTGCCAGCAGCTTAACTCCGGGGGGCAGATCACCCCTCCACTTT. Translating gives CASSLTPGGRSPLHF.